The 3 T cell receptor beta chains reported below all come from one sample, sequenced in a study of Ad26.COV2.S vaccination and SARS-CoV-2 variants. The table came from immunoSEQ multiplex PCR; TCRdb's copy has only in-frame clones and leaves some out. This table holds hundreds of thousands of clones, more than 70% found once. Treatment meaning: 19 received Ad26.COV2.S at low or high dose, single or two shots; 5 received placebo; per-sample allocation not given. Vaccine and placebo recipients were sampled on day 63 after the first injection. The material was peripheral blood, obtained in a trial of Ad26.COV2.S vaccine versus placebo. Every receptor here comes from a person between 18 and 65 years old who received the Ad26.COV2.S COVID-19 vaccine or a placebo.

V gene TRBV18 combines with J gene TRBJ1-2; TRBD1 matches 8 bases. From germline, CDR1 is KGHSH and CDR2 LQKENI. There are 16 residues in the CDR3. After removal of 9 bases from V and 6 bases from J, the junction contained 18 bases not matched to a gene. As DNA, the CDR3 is TGTGCCAGTTCAAAGGAAGCCACAGGGGGACCCAATGGCTACACCTTC. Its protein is CASSKEATGGPNGYTF.

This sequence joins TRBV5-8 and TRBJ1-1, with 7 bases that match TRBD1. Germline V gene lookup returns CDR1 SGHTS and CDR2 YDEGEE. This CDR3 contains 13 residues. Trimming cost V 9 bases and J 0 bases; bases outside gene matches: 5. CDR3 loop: CATGTALNTEAFF. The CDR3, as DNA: TGTGCCACCGGGACAGCCCTGAACACTGAAGCTTTCTTT.

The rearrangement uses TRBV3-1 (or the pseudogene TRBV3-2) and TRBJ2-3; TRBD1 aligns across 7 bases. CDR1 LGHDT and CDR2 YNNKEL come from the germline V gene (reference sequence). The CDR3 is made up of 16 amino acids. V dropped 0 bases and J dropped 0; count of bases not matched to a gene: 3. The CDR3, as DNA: TGTGCCAGCAGCCAAGATCAACAGGGGAGCACAGATACGCAGTATTTT. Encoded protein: CASSQDQQGSTDTQYF.